These T cell receptor beta chains were read from a single sample in a study of blood T cell repertoires in COVID-19. The protocol was immunoSEQ multiplex PCR, while the TCRdb copy is restricted to in-frame clones and leaves out a portion. The table lists roughly 70,000 clones, roughly 80% of them singletons. The sequenced sample was peripheral blood. These receptors came from a man in his 60s with COVID-19, enrolled during active disease. The CDR3 runs from the conserved cysteine through the conserved F or W. A D gene is named only where the DNA matches it firmly. Expanded clones are given a class, and other clones once, few, many or no size at all.

cdr3_aa: CASNERGQGDEQYF
cdr3_nt: TGTGCCAGCAACGAAAGGGGACAGGGGGACGAGCAGTACTTC
j_call: TRBJ2-7
clone_size: .
d_call: TRBD1
v_call: TRBV6-5

cdr3_aa: CASSPVSGGNTIYF
cdr3_nt: TGTGCCAGCAGCCCGGTCTCAGGCGGAAACACCATATATTTT
j_call: TRBJ1-3
clone_size: .
d_call: .
v_call: TRBV5-6

cdr3_aa: CASSLGQGGTGGYNEQFF
cdr3_nt: TGTGCCAGCAGCTTAGGGCAGGGCGGAACGGGAGGCTACAATGAGCAGTTCTTC
j_call: TRBJ2-1
clone_size: few
d_call: TRBD2
v_call: TRBV5-6

cdr3_aa: CASLGAVDNSPLHF
cdr3_nt: TGTGCCAGCTTAGGGGCCGTAGATAATTCACCCCTCCACTTT
j_call: TRBJ1-6
clone_size: few
d_call: .
v_call: TRBV6-5

cdr3_aa: CAWSVGLAGEQYF
cdr3_nt: TGTGCCTGGAGTGTGGGACTAGCGGGGGAGCAGTACTTC
j_call: TRBJ2-7
clone_size: .
d_call: TRBD2
v_call: TRBV30

cdr3_aa: CASTERGPGNYGYTF
cdr3_nt: TGTGCCAGCACCGAGAGGGGGCCGGGGAACTATGGCTACACCTTC
j_call: TRBJ1-2
clone_size: once
d_call: TRBD1
v_call: TRBV2

cdr3_aa: CSTAPTSGRNEQFF
cdr3_nt: TGCAGCACCGCCCCGACTAGCGGGAGAAATGAGCAGTTCTTC
j_call: TRBJ2-1
clone_size: .
d_call: TRBD2
v_call: TRBV29-1

cdr3_aa: CATRAASGFDTQYF
cdr3_nt: TGTGCCACCAGAGCGGCTAGCGGCTTTGATACGCAGTATTTT
j_call: TRBJ2-3
clone_size: .
d_call: TRBD2
v_call: TRBV24-1

cdr3_aa: CASSLDGQPQHF
cdr3_nt: TGCGCCAGCAGCCTAGACGGACAGCCCCAGCATTTT
j_call: TRBJ1-5
clone_size: .
d_call: .
v_call: TRBV5-1

cdr3_aa: CASSLLGQGAMDTQYF
cdr3_nt: TGTGCCAGCAGCTTGTTGGGACAGGGGGCTATGGATACGCAGTATTTT
j_call: TRBJ2-3
clone_size: few
d_call: TRBD1
v_call: TRBV5-4

cdr3_aa: CASSQLRDSSGNTIYF
cdr3_nt: TGTGCCAGCTCACAACTCCGGGACAGCTCTGGAAACACCATATATTTT
j_call: TRBJ1-3
clone_size: once
d_call: TRBD1
v_call: TRBV18

cdr3_aa: CASQQGLNTEAFF
cdr3_nt: TGCGCCAGCCAACAGGGTCTGAACACTGAAGCTTTCTTT
j_call: TRBJ1-1
clone_size: .
d_call: .
v_call: TRBV10-1

cdr3_aa: CASSLQRTSNEQYF
cdr3_nt: TGTGCCAGCAGTTTACAGCGGACTAGTAACGAGCAGTACTTC
j_call: TRBJ2-7
clone_size: .
d_call: TRBD2
v_call: TRBV27

cdr3_aa: CASSLHDRVNTEAFF
cdr3_nt: TGTGCCAGCAGTTTACACGACAGGGTGAACACTGAAGCTTTCTTT
j_call: TRBJ1-1
clone_size: .
d_call: TRBD1
v_call: TRBV28

cdr3_aa: CATGTGTSTDTQYF
cdr3_nt: TGTGCCACTGGGACAGGGACTAGCACAGATACGCAGTATTTT
j_call: TRBJ2-3
clone_size: .
d_call: TRBD1
v_call: TRBV5-4

cdr3_aa: CASSLRPGGVSYPGELFF
cdr3_nt: TGTGCCAGCAGCTTAAGGCCAGGGGGAGTATCGTATCCCGGGGAGCTGTTTTTT
j_call: TRBJ2-2
clone_size: .
d_call: TRBD1
v_call: TRBV7-3

cdr3_aa: CAWTTGGLNTGELFF
cdr3_nt: TGTGCCTGGACCACGGGGGGCCTTAACACCGGGGAGCTGTTTTTT
j_call: TRBJ2-2
clone_size: .
d_call: .
v_call: TRBV30

cdr3_aa: CASSSGLGGGIQYF
cdr3_nt: TGTGCCAGCAGTTCCGGACTAGGTGGCGGCATTCAGTACTTC
j_call: TRBJ2-4
clone_size: .
d_call: TRBD2
v_call: TRBV6-6

cdr3_aa: CASSLAGTSNEQFF
cdr3_nt: TGTGCCAGCAGCTTAGCGGGGACTTCGAATGAGCAGTTCTTC
j_call: TRBJ2-1
clone_size: .
d_call: .
v_call: TRBV7-9

cdr3_aa: CAISESGRDGGTQYF
cdr3_nt: TGTGCCATCAGTGAGTCGGGAAGGGATGGGGGCACCCAGTACTTC
j_call: TRBJ2-5
clone_size: .
d_call: .
v_call: TRBV10-3

cdr3_aa: CASSQVGNSLPPAETQYF
cdr3_nt: TGTGCCAGCAGCCAAGTTGGAAATAGCCTTCCCCCCGCCGAGACCCAGTACTTC
j_call: TRBJ2-5
clone_size: .
d_call: .
v_call: TRBV3-1/TRBV3-2

cdr3_aa: CSFSGTRDGKQYF
cdr3_nt: TGCAGCTTCTCCGGGACTAGGGATGGGAAGCAGTACTTC
j_call: TRBJ2-7
clone_size: .
d_call: TRBD2
v_call: TRBV29-1

cdr3_aa: CASSERGQRNQPQHF
cdr3_nt: TGTGCCAGCAGTGAACGAGGGCAGCGCAATCAGCCCCAGCATTTT
j_call: TRBJ1-5
clone_size: .
d_call: .
v_call: TRBV2

cdr3_aa: CASSFTASGGYEQYF
cdr3_nt: TGCGCCAGCAGCTTCACAGCTAGCGGGGGTTACGAGCAGTACTTC
j_call: TRBJ2-7
clone_size: .
d_call: TRBD2
v_call: TRBV5-1

cdr3_aa: CASENLGETQYF
cdr3_nt: TGTGCCAGCGAAAACCTAGGAGAGACCCAGTACTTC
j_call: TRBJ2-5
clone_size: .
d_call: .
v_call: TRBV3-1/TRBV3-2

cdr3_aa: CASSVGTGGTTGYGYTF
cdr3_nt: TGTGCCAGCAGCGTAGGGACAGGGGGCACTACTGGCTATGGCTACACCTTC
j_call: TRBJ1-2
clone_size: .
d_call: TRBD1
v_call: TRBV9

cdr3_aa: CASKSQGASSYEQYF
cdr3_nt: TGCGCCAGCAAATCCCAAGGGGCCTCCTCCTACGAGCAGTACTTC
j_call: TRBJ2-7
clone_size: .
d_call: .
v_call: TRBV5-1

cdr3_aa: CASSKPGTNQPQHF
cdr3_nt: TGTGCCAGCAGCAAACCGGGGACAAATCAGCCCCAGCATTTT
j_call: TRBJ1-5
clone_size: many
d_call: .
v_call: TRBV11-2

cdr3_aa: CAIRNRETTGNTIYF
cdr3_nt: TGTGCCATCAGGAACAGGGAGACTACTGGAAACACCATATATTTT
j_call: TRBJ1-3
clone_size: once
d_call: .
v_call: TRBV10-3

cdr3_aa: CAISEDGGDTDTQYF
cdr3_nt: TGTGCCATCAGTGAGGATGGGGGGGACACAGATACGCAGTATTTT
j_call: TRBJ2-3
clone_size: .
d_call: TRBD2
v_call: TRBV10-3

cdr3_aa: CASSLGGGRGDNEQFF
cdr3_nt: TGTGCCAGCAGCTTAGGTGGCGGGAGGGGAGACAATGAGCAGTTCTTC
j_call: TRBJ2-1
clone_size: .
d_call: TRBD2
v_call: TRBV11-2

cdr3_aa: CASSLVGQAGNEQFF
cdr3_nt: TGTGCCAGCAGCCTAGTGGGACAGGCGGGGAATGAGCAGTTCTTC
j_call: TRBJ2-1
clone_size: .
d_call: TRBD1
v_call: TRBV7-9

cdr3_aa: CATGPGDNEQFF
cdr3_nt: TGTGCCACCGGACCGGGAGACAATGAGCAGTTCTTC
j_call: TRBJ2-1
clone_size: .
d_call: .
v_call: TRBV24-1

cdr3_aa: CASSKTGSRANEQFF
cdr3_nt: TGTGCCAGTAGTAAAACAGGGAGTCGCGCCAATGAGCAGTTCTTC
j_call: TRBJ2-1
clone_size: .
d_call: .
v_call: TRBV19

cdr3_aa: CASSERDSRPWNTGELFF
cdr3_nt: TGTGCCAGCAGTGAAAGGGACAGCCGTCCTTGGAACACCGGGGAGCTGTTTTTT
j_call: TRBJ2-2
clone_size: .
d_call: TRBD1
v_call: TRBV28

cdr3_aa: CASSLGRSGLHF
cdr3_nt: TGTGCCAGCAGCTTGGGCCGCAGCGGCCTCCACTTT
j_call: TRBJ1-6
clone_size: .
d_call: .
v_call: TRBV5-6

cdr3_aa: CASSRRLADLQETQYF
cdr3_nt: TGTGCCAGCAGCAGAAGACTAGCGGACTTACAAGAGACCCAGTACTTC
j_call: TRBJ2-5
clone_size: .
d_call: TRBD2
v_call: TRBV11-2

cdr3_aa: CSVKGGRGDTDTQYF
cdr3_nt: TGCAGCGTTAAAGGGGGCAGGGGAGACACAGATACGCAGTATTTT
j_call: TRBJ2-3
clone_size: .
d_call: TRBD1
v_call: TRBV29-1

cdr3_aa: CASSLGQELEQFF
cdr3_nt: TGCGCCAGCAGCTTGGGACAGGAACTTGAGCAGTTCTTC
j_call: TRBJ2-1
clone_size: .
d_call: .
v_call: TRBV5-1

cdr3_aa: CASSQGHSETQYF
cdr3_nt: TGTGCCAGCAGCCAGGGACATTCGGAGACCCAGTACTTC
j_call: TRBJ2-5
clone_size: .
d_call: .
v_call: TRBV7-3

cdr3_aa: CAWSVLHYTGELFF
cdr3_nt: TGTGCCTGGAGTGTACTCCATTACACCGGGGAGCTGTTTTTT
j_call: TRBJ2-2
clone_size: .
d_call: .
v_call: TRBV30

cdr3_aa: CASSTIASHEAFF
cdr3_nt: TGTGCCAGTAGTACGATAGCGAGTCATGAAGCTTTCTTT
j_call: TRBJ1-1
clone_size: .
d_call: .
v_call: TRBV19

cdr3_aa: CASSIDMYEKLFF
cdr3_nt: TGTGCCAGCAGCATCGACATGTATGAAAAACTGTTTTTT
j_call: TRBJ1-4
clone_size: .
d_call: .
v_call: TRBV5-4

cdr3_aa: CASSPSGVSSYEQYF
cdr3_nt: TGCGCCAGCAGCCCCAGCGGGGTCAGCTCCTACGAGCAGTACTTC
j_call: TRBJ2-7
clone_size: .
d_call: TRBD2
v_call: TRBV5-1

cdr3_aa: CASSPSGTANEKLFF
cdr3_nt: TGCGCCAGCAGCCCATCCGGGACAGCTAATGAAAAACTGTTTTTT
j_call: TRBJ1-4
clone_size: .
d_call: TRBD1
v_call: TRBV4-1